The T cell receptor beta chain described here comes from a study of blood T cell repertoires in COVID-19. In the study overall: The origin of the acute and convalescent COVID-19 samples was the United States, Italy and Spain. PBMCs, B-cell-depleted T cells, or T cells were the source of the cDNA or gDNA that made up the material.

Per the authors' pipeline: Amplification of reference gene primers was used by the study to estimate nucleated cell counts. Profiled with immunoSEQ multiplex PCR; TCRdb holds only in-frame clones, not every one. Clone size and the V and J calls come from that table; the DNA yielded D and trimming. The sample consists of around 270,000 clones, roughly 84% of them appearing once. Sequencing was performed on peripheral blood. This clonotype originated in a human donor with COVID-19, enrolled during active disease. The donor label of this sample is uncertain.

CDR3 sequence: CAMTSGRETSNEQFF. CDR3 DNA: TGTGCCATGACGAGCGGGAGGGAAACGTCGAATGAGCAGTTCTTC. The V gene is TRBV10-3, the J gene TRBJ2-1; the match to TRBD2 covers 10 bases. J lost 7 bases, V lost 9 bases, and 12 bases had no gene match. The CDR3 consists of 15 residues. Germline-derived CDR1 and CDR2 are ENHRY and SYGVKD.